This T cell receptor beta chain comes out of a study of blood T cells in healthy people across ages. For the study at large: About one barcoded beta molecule per two T cells came from capture by template switching. General observations from the study: Unsorted PBMC material precluded a definitive naive versus antigen-experienced comparison.

The V gene's germline CDR1 is DFQATT and CDR2 SNEGSKA (reference sequence). The CDR3 extends over 14 amino acids. V was clipped by 4 bases and J by 2 bases; unmatched bases: 4. Combining a sample-barcoded 5' primer with a J-beta primer mix, a second PCR ran for about 6 to 12 cycles. MiXCR was run by TCRdb on the 5' RACE reads, yielding one entry per CDR3 protein. This table has about 730,000 distinct CDR3 sequences, roughly two fifths appearing once. This clonotype appeared a few times. What it binds is not known. The specimen sequenced was blood. The chain employs TRBV20-1 and TRBJ2-5; 10 bases match TRBD1. The clonotype comes from a woman aged 60-70 years in good health. The CDR3 sequence is CSAIGDRGQETQYF. CDR3 coding DNA: TGCAGTGCTATTGGGGACAGGGGACAAGAGACCCAGTACTTC.